Listed here are 4 T cell receptor beta chains from one sample, sequenced in a study of cytomegalovirus exposure and HLA in healthy donors. 60 Vbeta and 13 Jbeta primers were used in PCR. Sequencing was performed with immunoSEQ multiplex PCR; in TCRdb, only in-frame clones are kept and a portion is missing. This sample's table reports 100,000 to 150,000 clones. Sample: PBMCs. These receptors were obtained from a woman aged 40 to 49 in good health and CMV-seronegative.

The chain couples TRBV5-1 to TRBJ2-6, with D unclear. The V gene's germline CDR1 is SGHRS and CDR2 YFSETQ. The V gene lost 4 bases and the J gene lost 0 bases, with 11 bases spanning the gap. This CDR3 has 16 residues. This CDR3 reads CASSPSRNSGANVLTF. The CDR3 nucleotides read TGCGCCAGCAGCCCTAGTCGGAACTCTGGGGCCAACGTCCTGACTTTC.

The CDR3, as DNA: TGTGCCAGCATATTGTCAGGGTCCACCTACGAGCAGTACTTC. Translating gives CASILSGSTYEQYF. The chain couples TRBV28 to TRBJ2-7; a weak D match, TRBD1 (5 bases). V was cut by 7 bases and J by 2 bases, with 15 bases left in between. CDR3 length: 14 amino acids. Germline CDR1 reads MDHEN; CDR2 reads SYDVKM. Filled out from reference TRBV28 and TRBJ2-7, the complete variable domain reads DVKVTQSSRYLVKRTGEKVFLECVQDMDHENMFWYRQDPGLGLRLIYFSYDVKMKEKGDIPEGYSVSREKKERFSLILESASTNQTSMYLCASILSGSTYEQYFGPGTRLTVT.

This chain joins TRBV19 and TRBJ1-3, with 8 positions matching TRBD1. In germline, CDR1 is LNHDA, CDR2 SQIVND (reference sequence). The CDR3 is made up of 14 amino acids. Losses at the gene ends were 7 bases for V and 3 bases for J; bases not matched to a gene: 5. The CDR3 DNA follows: TGTGCCAGTACCGTGACAGGGGTTGGAAACACCATATATTTT. Translated, it gives CASTVTGVGNTIYF. The full variable domain, rest sourced from reference TRBV19 and TRBJ1-3, is DGGITQSPKYLFRKEGQNVTLSCEQNLNHDAMYWYRQDPGQGLRLIYYSQIVNDFQKGDIAEGYSVSREKKESFPLTVTSAQKNPTAFYLCASTVTGVGNTIYFGEGSWLTVV.

The chain has TRBV7-2 and TRBJ1-5, with D possibly matching TRBD1 (6 bases). The ends were cut back, 1 base at V and 7 bases at J, with 17 bases in the middle. The CDR3 contains 16 residues. CDR1 is SGHTA, CDR2 FQGNSA, per germline. The CDR3 reads CASSLVLTGYGQPQHF. CDR3 DNA sequence: TGTGCCAGCAGCTTAGTTCTCACAGGGTATGGGCAGCCCCAGCATTTT.